This T cell receptor beta chain was sequenced in a study of T cell therapy after organ transplantation. As for time point: 20-29 weeks after completion of therapy. Worth noting for this clone: Antigen specificity is unknown.

The data were produced by immunoSEQ multiplex PCR, yet TCRdb's version contains in-frame clones alone and is incomplete. Among 3,500 to 4,500 clones listed, approximately 69% were seen once. From germline, CDR1 is ENHRY and CDR2 SYGVKD. This CDR3 contains 18 residues. V lost 3 bases, J lost 0 bases, and 9 bases stayed unmatched. This specimen was CD8+ T cells from blood, taken after autologous CMV-specific T cell therapy. The TCR sequence derives from a human patient who had received a solid organ transplant and had CMV disease. Some T cells may have originated in the graft donor. The chain links TRBV10-3 to TRBJ2-2; TRBD1 matches at 8 bases. The CDR3 bases are TGTGCCATCAGTGACCCCCCCGGGACAGGAGCGAACACCGGGGAGCTGTTTTTT. Translation gives CAISDPPGTGANTGELFF.